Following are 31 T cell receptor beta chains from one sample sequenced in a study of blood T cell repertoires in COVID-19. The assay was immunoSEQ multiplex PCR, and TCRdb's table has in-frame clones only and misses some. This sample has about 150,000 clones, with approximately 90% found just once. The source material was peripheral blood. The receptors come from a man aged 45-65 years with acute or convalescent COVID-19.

The CDR3, as DNA: TGTGCCAGTAGTATCCCAGGGTTCGGCTACACCTTC. Amino acids: CASSIPGFGYTF. The chain couples TRBV19 to TRBJ1-2, with D maybe TRBD1 (5 bases). The V gene lost 3 bases and the J gene lost 8 bases, with 10 bases spanning the gap. CDR1 is LNHDA, CDR2 SQIVND, per germline (reference sequence). CDR3 length: 12 amino acids.

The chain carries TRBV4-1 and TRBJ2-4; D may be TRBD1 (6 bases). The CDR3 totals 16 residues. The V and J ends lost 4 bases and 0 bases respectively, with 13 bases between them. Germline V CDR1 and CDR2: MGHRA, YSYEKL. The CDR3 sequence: CASSLRDTLAKNIQYF. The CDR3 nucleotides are TGCGCCAGCAGCCTCCGGGACACCTTAGCCAAAAACATTCAGTACTTC.

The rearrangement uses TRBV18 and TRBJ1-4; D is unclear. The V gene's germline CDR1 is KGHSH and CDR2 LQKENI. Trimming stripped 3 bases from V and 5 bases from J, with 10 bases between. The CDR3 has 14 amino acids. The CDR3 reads CASSPAALNEKLFF. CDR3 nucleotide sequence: TGTGCCAGCTCACCGGCAGCGCTAAATGAAAAACTGTTTTTT.

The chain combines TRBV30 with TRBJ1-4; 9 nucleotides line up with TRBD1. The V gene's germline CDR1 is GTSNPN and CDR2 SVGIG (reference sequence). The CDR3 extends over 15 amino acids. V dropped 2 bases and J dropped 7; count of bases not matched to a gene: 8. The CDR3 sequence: CAWSTGQGMIEKLFF. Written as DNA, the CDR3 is TGTGCCTGGAGTACGGGACAGGGAATGATTGAAAAACTGTTTTTT.

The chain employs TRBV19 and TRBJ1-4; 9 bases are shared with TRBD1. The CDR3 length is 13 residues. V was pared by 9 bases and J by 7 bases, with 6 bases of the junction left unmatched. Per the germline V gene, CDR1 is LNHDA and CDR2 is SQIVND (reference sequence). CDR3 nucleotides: TGTGCCAGCCACACAGGGGGCTTTGAAAAACTGTTTTTT. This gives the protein CASHTGGFEKLFF.

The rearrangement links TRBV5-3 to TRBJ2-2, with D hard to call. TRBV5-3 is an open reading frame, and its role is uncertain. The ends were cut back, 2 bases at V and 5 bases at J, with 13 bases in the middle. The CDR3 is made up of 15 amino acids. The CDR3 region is CARSFLSLRTGELFF. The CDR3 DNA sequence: TGTGCCAGAAGCTTCCTGTCCCTTCGGACCGGGGAGCTGTTTTTT.

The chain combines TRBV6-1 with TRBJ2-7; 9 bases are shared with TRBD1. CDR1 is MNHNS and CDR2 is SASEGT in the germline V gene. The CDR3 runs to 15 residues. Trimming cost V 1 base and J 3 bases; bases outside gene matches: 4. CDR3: CASSEGWTGDYEQYF. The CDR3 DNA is TGTGCCAGCAGTGAAGGCTGGACAGGGGACTACGAGCAGTACTTC.

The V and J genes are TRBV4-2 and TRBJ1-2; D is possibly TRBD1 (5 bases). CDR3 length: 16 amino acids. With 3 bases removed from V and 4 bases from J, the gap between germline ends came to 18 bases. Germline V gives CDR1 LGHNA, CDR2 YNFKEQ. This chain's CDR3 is CASSQNLGGEGYGYTF. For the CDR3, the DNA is TGTGCCAGCAGCCAGAATCTGGGGGGAGAGGGCTATGGCTACACCTTC.

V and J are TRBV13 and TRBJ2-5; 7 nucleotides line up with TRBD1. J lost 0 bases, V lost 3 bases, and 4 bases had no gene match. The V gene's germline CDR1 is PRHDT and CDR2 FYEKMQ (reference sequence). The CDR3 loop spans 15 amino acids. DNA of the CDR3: TGTGCCAGCAGCTTGGGCAGGGGGTACCAAGAGACCCAGTACTTC. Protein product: CASSLGRGYQETQYF.

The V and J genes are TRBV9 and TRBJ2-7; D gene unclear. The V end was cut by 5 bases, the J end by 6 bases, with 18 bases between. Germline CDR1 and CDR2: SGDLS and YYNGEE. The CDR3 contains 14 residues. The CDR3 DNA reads TGTGCCAGCAGACCGGCGGATTCGGGTGGCGAGCAGTACTTC. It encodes CASRPADSGGEQYF. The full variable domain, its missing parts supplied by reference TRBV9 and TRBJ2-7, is DSGVTQTPKHLITATGQRVTLRCSPRSGDLSVYWYQQSLDQGLQFLIQYYNGEERAKGNILERFSAQQFPDLHSELNLSSLELGDSALYFCASRPADSGGEQYFGPGTRLTVT.

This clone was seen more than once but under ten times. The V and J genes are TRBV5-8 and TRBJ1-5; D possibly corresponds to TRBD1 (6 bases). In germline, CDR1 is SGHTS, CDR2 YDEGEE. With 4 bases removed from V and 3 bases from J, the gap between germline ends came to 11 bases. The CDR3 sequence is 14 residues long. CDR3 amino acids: CASSKRTVNQPQHF. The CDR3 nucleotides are TGTGCCAGCAGCAAGCGGACAGTCAATCAGCCCCAGCATTTT.

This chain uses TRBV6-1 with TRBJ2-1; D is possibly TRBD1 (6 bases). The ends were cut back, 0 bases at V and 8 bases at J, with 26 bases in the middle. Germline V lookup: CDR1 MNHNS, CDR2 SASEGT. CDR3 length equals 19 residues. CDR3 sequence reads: CASSEALKALVSPGDEQFF. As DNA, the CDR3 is TGTGCCAGCAGTGAAGCCCTAAAAGCTCTGGTGTCACCAGGGGATGAGCAGTTCTTC.

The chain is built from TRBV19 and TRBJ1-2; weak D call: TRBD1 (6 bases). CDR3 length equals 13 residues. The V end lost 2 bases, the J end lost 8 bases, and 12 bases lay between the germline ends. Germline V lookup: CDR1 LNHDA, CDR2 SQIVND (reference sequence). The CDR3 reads CASSILDRQGYTF. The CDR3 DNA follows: TGTGCCAGTAGTATATTGGACAGACAGGGCTACACCTTC.

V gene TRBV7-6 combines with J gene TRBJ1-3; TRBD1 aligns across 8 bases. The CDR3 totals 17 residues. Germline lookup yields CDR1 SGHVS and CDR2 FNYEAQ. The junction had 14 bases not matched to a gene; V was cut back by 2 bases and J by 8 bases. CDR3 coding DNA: TGTGCCAGCAGCTTATGGGGAGGGACAGGTCTTTGGGACACCATATATTTT. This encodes CASSLWGGTGLWDTIYF. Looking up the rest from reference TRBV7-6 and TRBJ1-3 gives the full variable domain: GAGVSQSPRYKVTKRGQDVALRCDPISGHVSLYWYRQALGQGPEFLTYFNYEAQQDKSGLPNDRFSAERPEGSISTLTIQRTEQRDSAMYRCASSLWGGTGLWDTIYFGEGSWLTVV.

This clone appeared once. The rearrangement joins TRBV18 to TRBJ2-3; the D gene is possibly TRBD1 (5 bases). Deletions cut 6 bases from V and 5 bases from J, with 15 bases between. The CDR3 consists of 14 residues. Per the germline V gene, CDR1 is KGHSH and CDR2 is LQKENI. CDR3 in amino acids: CASSPGQGIDTQYF. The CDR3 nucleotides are TGTGCCAGCTCCCCGGGCCAGGGTATAGATACGCAGTATTTT.

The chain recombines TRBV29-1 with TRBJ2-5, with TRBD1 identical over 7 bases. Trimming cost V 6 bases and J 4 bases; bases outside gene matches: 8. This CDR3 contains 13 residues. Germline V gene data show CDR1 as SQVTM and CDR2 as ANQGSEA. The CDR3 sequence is CSVSQGNGETQYF. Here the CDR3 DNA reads TGCAGCGTCTCACAGGGGAATGGAGAGACCCAGTACTTC.

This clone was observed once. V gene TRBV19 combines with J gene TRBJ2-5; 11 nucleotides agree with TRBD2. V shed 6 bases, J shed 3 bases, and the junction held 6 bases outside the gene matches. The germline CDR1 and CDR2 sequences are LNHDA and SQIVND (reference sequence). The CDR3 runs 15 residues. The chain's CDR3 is CASSRLSGGEETQYF. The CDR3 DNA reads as TGTGCCAGTAGCCGACTTAGCGGGGGGGAAGAGACCCAGTACTTC.

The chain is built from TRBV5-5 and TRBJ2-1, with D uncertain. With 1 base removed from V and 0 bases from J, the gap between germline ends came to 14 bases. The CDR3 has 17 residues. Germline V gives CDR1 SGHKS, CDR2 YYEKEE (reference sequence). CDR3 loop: CASSLQLVQSSYNEQFF. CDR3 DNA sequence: TGTGCCAGCAGCTTGCAATTGGTACAGAGCTCCTACAATGAGCAGTTCTTC. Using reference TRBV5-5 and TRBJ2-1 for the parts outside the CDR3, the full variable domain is DAGVTQSPTHLIKTRGQQVTLRCSPISGHKSVSWYQQVLGQGPQFIFQYYEKEERGRGNFPDRFSARQFPNYSSELNVNALLLGDSALYLCASSLQLVQSSYNEQFFGPGTRLTVL.

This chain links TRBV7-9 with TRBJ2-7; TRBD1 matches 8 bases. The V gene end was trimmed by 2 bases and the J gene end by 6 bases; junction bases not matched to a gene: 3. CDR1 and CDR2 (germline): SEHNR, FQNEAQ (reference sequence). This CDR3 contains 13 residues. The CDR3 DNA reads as TGTGCCAGCAGCTTAAACAGGGGGAGCGAGCAGTACGTC. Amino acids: CASSLNRGSEQYV.

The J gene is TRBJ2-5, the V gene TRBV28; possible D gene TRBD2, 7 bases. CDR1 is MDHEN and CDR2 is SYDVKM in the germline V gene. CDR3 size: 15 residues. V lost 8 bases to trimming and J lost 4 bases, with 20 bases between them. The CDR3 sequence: CASEGGVSVGETQYF. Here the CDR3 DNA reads TGTGCCAGCGAGGGGGGGGTGAGCGTAGGAGAGACCCAGTACTTC.

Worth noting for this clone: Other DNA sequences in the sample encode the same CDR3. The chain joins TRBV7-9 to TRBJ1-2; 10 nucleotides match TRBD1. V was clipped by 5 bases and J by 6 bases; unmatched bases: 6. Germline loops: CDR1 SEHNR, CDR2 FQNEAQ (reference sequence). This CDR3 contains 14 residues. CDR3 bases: TGTGCCAGCAGCCGGGACAGGGGTTTGGATGGCTACACCTTC. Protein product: CASSRDRGLDGYTF.

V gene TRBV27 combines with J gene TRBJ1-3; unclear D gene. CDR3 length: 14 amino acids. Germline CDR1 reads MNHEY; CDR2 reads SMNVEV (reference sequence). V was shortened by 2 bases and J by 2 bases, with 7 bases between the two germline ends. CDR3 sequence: CASSLRRPGNTIYF. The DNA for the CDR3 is TGTGCCAGCAGTTTAAGGCGGCCTGGAAACACCATATATTTT.

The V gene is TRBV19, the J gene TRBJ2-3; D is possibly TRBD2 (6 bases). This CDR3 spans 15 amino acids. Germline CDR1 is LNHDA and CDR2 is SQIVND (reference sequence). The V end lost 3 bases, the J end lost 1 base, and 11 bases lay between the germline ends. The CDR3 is CASSMFGGGTDTQYF. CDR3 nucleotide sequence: TGTGCCAGTAGTATGTTCGGGGGAGGCACAGATACGCAGTATTTT.

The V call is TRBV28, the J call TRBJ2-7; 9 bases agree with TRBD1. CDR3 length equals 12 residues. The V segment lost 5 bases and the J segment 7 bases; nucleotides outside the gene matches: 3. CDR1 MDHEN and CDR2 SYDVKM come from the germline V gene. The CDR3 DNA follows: TGTGCCAGCAGTGGACAGGGGTGGGAGCAGTACTTC. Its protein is CASSGQGWEQYF. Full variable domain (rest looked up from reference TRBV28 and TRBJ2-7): DVKVTQSSRYLVKRTGEKVFLECVQDMDHENMFWYRQDPGLGLRLIYFSYDVKMKEKGDIPEGYSVSREKKERFSLILESASTNQTSMYLCASSGQGWEQYFGPGTRLTVT.

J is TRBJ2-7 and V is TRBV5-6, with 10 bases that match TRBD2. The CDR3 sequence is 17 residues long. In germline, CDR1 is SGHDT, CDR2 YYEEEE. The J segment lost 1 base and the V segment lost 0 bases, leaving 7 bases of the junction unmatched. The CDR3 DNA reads TGTGCCAGCAGCTTGGCGGTTGGACTAGCGGTTTCCTACGAGCAGTACTTC. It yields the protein CASSLAVGLAVSYEQYF.

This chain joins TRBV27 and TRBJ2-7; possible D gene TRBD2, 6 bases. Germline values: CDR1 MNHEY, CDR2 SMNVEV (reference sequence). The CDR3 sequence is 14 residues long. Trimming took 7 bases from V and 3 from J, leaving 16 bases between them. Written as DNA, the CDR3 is TGTGCCAGCAAACCGGGACGGGGGTTCTACGAGCAGTACTTC. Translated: CASKPGRGFYEQYF.

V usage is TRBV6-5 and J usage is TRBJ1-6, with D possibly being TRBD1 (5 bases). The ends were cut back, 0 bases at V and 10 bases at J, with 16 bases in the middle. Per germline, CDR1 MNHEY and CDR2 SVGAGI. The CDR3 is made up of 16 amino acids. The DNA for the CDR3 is TGTGCCAGCAGTTACTCGGAAGGGGCTGCTGACTCACCCCTCCACTTT. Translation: CASSYSEGAADSPLHF.

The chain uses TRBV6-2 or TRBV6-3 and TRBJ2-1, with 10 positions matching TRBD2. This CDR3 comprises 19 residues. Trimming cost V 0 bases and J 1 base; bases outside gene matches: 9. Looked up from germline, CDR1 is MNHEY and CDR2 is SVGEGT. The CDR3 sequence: CASSYSWLAGVKSYNEQFF. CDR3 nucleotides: TGTGCCAGCAGTTACTCGTGGCTAGCGGGGGTAAAGTCCTACAATGAGCAGTTCTTC.

Written as DNA, the CDR3 is TGCGCCAGCGCCCATACACGGACTAGCGGGAGGGGTGAGCAGTTCTTC. As protein: CASAHTRTSGRGEQFF. The genes are TRBV5-1 and TRBJ2-1, with 15 bases matching TRBD2. V lost 7 bases, J lost 9 bases, and 11 bases stayed unmatched. The CDR3 is 16 residues long. Germline V CDR1 and CDR2: SGHRS, YFSETQ.

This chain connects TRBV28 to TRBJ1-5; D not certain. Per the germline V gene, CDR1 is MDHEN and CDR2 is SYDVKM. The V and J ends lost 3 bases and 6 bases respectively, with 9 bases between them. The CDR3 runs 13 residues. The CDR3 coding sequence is TGTGCCAGCAGTTTTACGGGTGGTCAGCCCCAGCATTTT. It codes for CASSFTGGQPQHF.

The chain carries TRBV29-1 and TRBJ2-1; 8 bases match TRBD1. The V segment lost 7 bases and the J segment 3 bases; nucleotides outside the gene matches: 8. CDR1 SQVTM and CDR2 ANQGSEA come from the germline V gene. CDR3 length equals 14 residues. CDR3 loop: CSEGRRGHYNEQFF. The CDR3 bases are TGCAGCGAAGGCCGCAGGGGGCACTACAATGAGCAGTTCTTC.